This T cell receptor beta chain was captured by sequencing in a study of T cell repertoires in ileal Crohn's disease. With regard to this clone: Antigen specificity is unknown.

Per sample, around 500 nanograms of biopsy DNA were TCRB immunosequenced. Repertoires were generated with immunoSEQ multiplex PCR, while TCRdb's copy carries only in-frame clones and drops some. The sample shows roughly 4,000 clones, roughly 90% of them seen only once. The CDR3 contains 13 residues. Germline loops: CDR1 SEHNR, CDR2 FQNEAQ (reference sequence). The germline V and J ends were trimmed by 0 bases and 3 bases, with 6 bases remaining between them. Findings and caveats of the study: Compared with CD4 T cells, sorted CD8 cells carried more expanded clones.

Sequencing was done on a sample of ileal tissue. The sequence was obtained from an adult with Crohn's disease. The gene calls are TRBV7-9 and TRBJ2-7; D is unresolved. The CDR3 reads CASSLAGVYEQYF. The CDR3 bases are TGTGCCAGCAGCTTAGCCGGCGTCTACGAGCAGTACTTC.